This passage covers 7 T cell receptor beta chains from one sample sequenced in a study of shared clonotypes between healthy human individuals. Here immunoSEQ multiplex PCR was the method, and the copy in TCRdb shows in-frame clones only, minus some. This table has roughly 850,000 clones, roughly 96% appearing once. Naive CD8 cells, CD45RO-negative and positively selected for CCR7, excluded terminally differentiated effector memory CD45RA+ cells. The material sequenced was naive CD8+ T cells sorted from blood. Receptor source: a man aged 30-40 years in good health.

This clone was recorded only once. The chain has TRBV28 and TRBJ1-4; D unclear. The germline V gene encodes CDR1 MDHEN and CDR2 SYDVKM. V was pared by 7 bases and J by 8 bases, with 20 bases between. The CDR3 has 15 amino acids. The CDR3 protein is CASNPPEGTREKLFF. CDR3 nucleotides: TGTGCCAGCAACCCGCCTGAGGGCACGAGGGAAAAACTGTTTTTT. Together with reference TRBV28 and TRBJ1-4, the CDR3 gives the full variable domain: DVKVTQSSRYLVKRTGEKVFLECVQDMDHENMFWYRQDPGLGLRLIYFSYDVKMKEKGDIPEGYSVSREKKERFSLILESASTNQTSMYLCASNPPEGTREKLFFGSGTQLSVL.

DNA for the CDR3: TGTGCCAGCACTCAGACACCTTCCTACGAGCAGTACTTC. Encoded protein: CASTQTPSYEQYF. This rearrangement joins TRBV6-1 to TRBJ2-7; D not resolved. CDR3 length: 13 amino acids. Germline V gene data show CDR1 as MNHNS and CDR2 as SASEGT. V lost 7 bases, J lost 1 base, and 11 bases lay in between.

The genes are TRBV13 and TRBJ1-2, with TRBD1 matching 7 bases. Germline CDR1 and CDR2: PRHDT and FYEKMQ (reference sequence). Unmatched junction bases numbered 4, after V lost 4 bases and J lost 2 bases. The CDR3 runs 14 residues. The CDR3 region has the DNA TGTGCCAGCAGCTCCGGACAGGCAAACTATGGCTACACCTTC. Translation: CASSSGQANYGYTF.

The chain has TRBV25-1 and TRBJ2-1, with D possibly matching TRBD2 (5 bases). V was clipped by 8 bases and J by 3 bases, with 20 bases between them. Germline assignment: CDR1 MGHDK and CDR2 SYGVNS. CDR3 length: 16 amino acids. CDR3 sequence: CASAPAGLAFYNEQFF. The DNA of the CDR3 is TGTGCCAGCGCTCCAGCCGGCCTAGCCTTCTACAATGAGCAGTTCTTC.

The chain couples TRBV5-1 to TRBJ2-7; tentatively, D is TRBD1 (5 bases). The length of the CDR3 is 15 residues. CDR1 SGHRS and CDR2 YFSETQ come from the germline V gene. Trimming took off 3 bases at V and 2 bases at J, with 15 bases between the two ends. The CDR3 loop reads CASSWTPKSTYEQYF. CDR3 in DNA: TGCGCCAGCAGCTGGACACCAAAATCAACCTACGAGCAGTACTTC.

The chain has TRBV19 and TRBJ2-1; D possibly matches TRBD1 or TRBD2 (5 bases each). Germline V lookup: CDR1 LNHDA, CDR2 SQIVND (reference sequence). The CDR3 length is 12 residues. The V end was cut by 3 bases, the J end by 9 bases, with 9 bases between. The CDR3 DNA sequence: TGTGCCAGTAGTATTAATGGGGGTGAGCAGTTCTTC. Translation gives CASSINGGEQFF.

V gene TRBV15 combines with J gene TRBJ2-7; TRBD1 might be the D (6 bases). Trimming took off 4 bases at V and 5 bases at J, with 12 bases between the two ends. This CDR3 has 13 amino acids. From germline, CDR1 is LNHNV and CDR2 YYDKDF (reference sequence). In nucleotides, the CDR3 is TGTGCCACCAGCATGGACAGATGGGACGAGCAGTACTTC. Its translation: CATSMDRWDEQYF. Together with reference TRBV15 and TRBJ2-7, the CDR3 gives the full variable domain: DAMVIQNPRYQVTQFGKPVTLSCSQTLNHNVMYWYQQKSSQAPKLLFHYYDKDFNNEADTPDNFQSRRPNTSFCFLDIRSPGLGDTAMYLCATSMDRWDEQYFGPGTRLTVT.